This TCR beta chain comes out of a study of blood T cell repertoires in COVID-19. In the study overall: The origin of the acute and convalescent COVID-19 samples was the United States, Italy and Spain. From T cells, B-cell-depleted T cells, or PBMCs came the material, which was cDNA or gDNA.

V shed 1 base and J 2 bases; nucleotides not matched to a gene: 3. This CDR3 is 15 amino acids long. Germline V gene lookup returns CDR1 LGHDT and CDR2 YNNKEL (reference sequence). Source study methods: Reference gene primer amplification in the assay estimated nucleated cell counts. Only in-frame clones appear in the TCRdb table, and some are missing; sequencing was by immunoSEQ multiplex PCR. V and J calls and clone size are given by that table; D and trimming were obtained from the DNA. The data show 90,000 or so clones, with 72% seen just once and 20% to 25% held by the top ten. The sample comprised peripheral blood. The V call is TRBV3-1 (or the pseudogene TRBV3-2), the J call TRBJ2-7; 9 nucleotides align to TRBD2. The origin of this receptor is a woman aged 60-70 years in a cohort sampled during active or convalescent COVID-19. The CDR3 sequence: CASSQGASGAYEQYF. CDR3 coding DNA: TGTGCCAGCAGCCAAGGAGCTAGCGGGGCCTACGAGCAGTACTTC.